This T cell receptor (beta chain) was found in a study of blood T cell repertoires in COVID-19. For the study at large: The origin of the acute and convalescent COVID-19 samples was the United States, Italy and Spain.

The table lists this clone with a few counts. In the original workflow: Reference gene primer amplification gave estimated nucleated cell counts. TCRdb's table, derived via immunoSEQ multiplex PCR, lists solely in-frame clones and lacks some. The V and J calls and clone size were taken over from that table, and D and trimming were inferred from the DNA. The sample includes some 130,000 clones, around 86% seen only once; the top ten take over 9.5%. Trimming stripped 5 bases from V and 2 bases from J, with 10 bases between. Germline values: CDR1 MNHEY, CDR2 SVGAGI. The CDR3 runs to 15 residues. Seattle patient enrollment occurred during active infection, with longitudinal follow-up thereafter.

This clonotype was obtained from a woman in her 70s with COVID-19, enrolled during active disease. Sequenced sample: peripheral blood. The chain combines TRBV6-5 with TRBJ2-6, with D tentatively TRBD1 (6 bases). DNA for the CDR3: TGTGCCAGCAGTCCCGGGACAACTGGGGCCAACGTCCTGACTTTC. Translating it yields CASSPGTTGANVLTF.